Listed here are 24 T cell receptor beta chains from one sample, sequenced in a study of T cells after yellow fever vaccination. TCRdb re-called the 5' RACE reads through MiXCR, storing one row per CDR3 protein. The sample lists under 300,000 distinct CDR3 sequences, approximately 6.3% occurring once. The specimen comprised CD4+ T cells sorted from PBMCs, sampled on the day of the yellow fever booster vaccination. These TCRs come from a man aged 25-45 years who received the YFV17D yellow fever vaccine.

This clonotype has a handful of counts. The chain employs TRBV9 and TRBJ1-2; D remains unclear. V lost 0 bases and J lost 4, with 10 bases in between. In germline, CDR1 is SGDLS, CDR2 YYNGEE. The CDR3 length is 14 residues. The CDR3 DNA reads TGTGCCAGCAGCGTAGCCGACGGAGGCTATGGCTACACCTTC. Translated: CASSVADGGYGYTF.

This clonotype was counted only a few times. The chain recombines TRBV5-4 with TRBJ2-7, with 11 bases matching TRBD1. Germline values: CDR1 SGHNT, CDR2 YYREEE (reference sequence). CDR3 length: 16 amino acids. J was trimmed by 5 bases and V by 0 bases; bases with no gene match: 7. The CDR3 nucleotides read TGTGCCAGCAGCTTGGGAGGTAGGACAGGGGGCGACGAGCAGTACTTC. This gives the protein CASSLGGRTGGDEQYF.

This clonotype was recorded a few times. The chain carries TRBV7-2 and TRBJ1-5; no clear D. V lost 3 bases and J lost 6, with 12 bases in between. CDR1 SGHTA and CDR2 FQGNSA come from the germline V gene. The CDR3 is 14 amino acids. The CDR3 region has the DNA TGTGCCAGCAGCTTTAGTGGAGACGGTCAGCCCCAGCATTTT. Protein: CASSFSGDGQPQHF.

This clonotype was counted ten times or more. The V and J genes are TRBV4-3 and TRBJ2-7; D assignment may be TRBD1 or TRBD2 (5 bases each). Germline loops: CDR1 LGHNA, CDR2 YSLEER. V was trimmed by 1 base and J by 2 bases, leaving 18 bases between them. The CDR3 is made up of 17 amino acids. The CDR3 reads CASSQGARGPSPYEQYF. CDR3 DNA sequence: TGCGCCAGCAGCCAAGGGGCTCGGGGACCCAGCCCCTACGAGCAGTACTTC.

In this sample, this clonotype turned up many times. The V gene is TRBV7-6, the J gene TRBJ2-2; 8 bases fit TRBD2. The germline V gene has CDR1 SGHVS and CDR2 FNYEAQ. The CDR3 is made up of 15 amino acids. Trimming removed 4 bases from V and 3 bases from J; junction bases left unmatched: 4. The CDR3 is CASSYGTRDTGELFF. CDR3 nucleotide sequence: TGTGCCAGCAGCTACGGGACTAGGGACACCGGGGAGCTGTTTTTT.

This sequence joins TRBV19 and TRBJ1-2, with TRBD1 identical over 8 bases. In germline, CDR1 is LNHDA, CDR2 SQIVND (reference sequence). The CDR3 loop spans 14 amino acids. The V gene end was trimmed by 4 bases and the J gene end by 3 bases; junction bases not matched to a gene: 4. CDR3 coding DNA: TGTGCCAGTAGTACAAGGACAGGGTACTATGGCTACACCTTC. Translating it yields CASSTRTGYYGYTF.

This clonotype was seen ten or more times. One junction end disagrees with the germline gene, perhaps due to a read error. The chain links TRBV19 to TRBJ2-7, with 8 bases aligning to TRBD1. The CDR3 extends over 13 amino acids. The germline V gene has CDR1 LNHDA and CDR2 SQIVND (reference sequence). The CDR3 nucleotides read TGTGCCAGTAGTAATAAACTAACAAGGGACAGGACCTTC. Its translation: CASSNKLTRDRTF. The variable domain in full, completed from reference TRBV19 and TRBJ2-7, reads DGGITQSPKYLFRKEGQNVTLSCEQNLNHDAMYWYRQDPGQGLRLIYYSQIVNDFQKGDIAEGYSVSREKKESFPLTVTSAQKNPTAFYLCASSNKLTRDRTFGPGTRLTVT.

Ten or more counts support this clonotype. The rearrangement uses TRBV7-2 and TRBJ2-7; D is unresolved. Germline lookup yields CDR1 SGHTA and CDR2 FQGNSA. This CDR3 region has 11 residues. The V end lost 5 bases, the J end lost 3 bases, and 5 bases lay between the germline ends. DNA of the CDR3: TGTGCCAGCAGCGCTTACTACGAGCAGTACTTC. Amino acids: CASSAYYEQYF.

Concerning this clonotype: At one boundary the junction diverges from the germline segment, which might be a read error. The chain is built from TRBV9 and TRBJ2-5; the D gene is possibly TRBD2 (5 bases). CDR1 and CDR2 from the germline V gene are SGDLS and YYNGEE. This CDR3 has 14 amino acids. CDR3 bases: TGTGCAAGCAGCGCCGGGGTTCCGCAAGAGACCCAGTACTTC. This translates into CASSAGVPQETQYF. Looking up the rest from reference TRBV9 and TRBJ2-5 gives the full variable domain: DSGVTQTPKHLITATGQRVTLRCSPRSGDLSVYWYQQSLDQGLQFLIQYYNGEERAKGNILERFSAQQFPDLHSELNLSSLELGDSALYFCASSAGVPQETQYFGPGTRLLVL.

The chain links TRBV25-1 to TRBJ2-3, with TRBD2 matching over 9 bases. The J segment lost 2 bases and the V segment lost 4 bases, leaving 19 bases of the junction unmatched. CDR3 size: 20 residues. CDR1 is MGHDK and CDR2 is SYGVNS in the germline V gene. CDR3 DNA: TGTGCCAGCAGTGCGAATATCCCCACCAGGGTAGCGGGAGACACAGATACGCAGTATTTT. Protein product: CASSANIPTRVAGDTDTQYF.

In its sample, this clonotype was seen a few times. Here the CDR3 DNA reads TGTGCCAGCCAACGAGACAATGAGCAGTTCTTC. Residues: CASQRDNEQFF. The rearrangement joins TRBV5-6 to TRBJ2-1; D unclear. Trimming took off 7 bases at V and 5 bases at J, with 7 bases between the two ends. Germline CDR1 SGHDT, CDR2 YYEEEE. The CDR3 extends over 11 amino acids.

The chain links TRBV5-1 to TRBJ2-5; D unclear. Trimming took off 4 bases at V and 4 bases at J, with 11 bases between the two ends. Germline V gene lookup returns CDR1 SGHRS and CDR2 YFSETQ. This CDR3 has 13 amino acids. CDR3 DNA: TGCGCCAGCAGCACGATTAACCCAGAGACCCAGTACTTC. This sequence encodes CASSTINPETQYF.

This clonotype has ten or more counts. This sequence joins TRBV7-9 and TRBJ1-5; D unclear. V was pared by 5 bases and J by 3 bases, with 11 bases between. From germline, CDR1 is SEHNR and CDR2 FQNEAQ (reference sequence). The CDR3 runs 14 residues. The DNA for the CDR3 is TGTGCCAGCAGCCCCGGGTCAAACAATCAGCCCCAGCATTTT. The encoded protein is CASSPGSNNQPQHF. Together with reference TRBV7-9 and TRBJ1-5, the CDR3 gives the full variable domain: DTGVSQNPRHKITKRGQNVTFRCDPISEHNRLYWYRQTLGQGPEFLTYFQNEAQLEKSRLLSDRFSAERPKGSFSTLEIQRTEQGDSAMYLCASSPGSNNQPQHFGDGTRLSIL.

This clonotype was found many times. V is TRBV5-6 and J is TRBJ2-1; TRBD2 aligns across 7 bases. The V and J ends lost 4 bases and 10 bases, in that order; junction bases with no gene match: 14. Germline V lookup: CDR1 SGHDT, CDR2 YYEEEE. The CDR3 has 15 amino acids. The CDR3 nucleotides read TGTGCCAGCAGCCCCGGGAGGCGTCTAATGATGGAGCAGTTCTTC. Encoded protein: CASSPGRRLMMEQFF.

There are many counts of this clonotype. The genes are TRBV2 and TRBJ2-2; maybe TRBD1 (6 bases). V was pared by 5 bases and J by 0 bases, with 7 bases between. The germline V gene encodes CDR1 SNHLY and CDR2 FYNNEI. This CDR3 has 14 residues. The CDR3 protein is CASSRDTNTGELFF. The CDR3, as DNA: TGTGCCAGCAGTAGGGACACGAACACCGGGGAGCTGTTTTTT. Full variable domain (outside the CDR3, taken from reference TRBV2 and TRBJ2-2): EPEVTQTPSHQVTQMGQEVILRCVPISNHLYFYWYRQILGQKVEFLVSFYNNEISEKSEIFDDQFSVERPDGSNFTLKIRSTKLEDSAMYFCASSRDTNTGELFFGEGSRLTVL.

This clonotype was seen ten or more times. Here the CDR3 reads CASSVDSTGSLNEKLFF. The CDR3 DNA reads as TGTGCCAGCAGCGTCGACTCTACCGGGAGCCTAAATGAAAAACTGTTTTTT. The chain has TRBV7-9 and TRBJ1-4; D not certain. The germline V and J ends were trimmed by 5 bases and 5 bases, with 21 bases remaining between them. The CDR3 totals 17 residues. Germline V CDR1 and CDR2: SEHNR, FQNEAQ (reference sequence).

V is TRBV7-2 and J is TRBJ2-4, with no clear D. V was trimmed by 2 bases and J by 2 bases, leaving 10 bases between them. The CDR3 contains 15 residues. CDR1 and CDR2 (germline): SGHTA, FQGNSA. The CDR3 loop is CASSLSVQTKNIQYF. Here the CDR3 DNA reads TGTGCCAGCAGCTTATCGGTCCAAACCAAAAACATTCAGTACTTC.

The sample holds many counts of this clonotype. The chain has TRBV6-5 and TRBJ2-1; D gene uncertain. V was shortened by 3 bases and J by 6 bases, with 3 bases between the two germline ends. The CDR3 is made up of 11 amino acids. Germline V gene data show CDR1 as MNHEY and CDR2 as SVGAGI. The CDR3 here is CASSYFNEQFF. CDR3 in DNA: TGTGCCAGCAGTTATTTCAATGAGCAGTTCTTC.

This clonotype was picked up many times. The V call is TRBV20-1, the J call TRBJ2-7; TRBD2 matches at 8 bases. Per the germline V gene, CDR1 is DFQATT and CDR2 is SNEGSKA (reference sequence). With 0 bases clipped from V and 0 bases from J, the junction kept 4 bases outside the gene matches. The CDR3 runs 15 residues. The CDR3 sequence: CSARDFTSGSYEQYF. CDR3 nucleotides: TGCAGTGCTAGAGATTTCACTAGCGGCTCCTACGAGCAGTACTTC.

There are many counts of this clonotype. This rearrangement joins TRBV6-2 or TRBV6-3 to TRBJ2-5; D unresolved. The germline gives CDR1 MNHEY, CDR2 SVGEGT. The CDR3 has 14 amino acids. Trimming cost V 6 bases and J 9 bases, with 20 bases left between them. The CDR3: CASRAGPVLVAQYF. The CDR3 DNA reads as TGTGCCAGCAGAGCCGGACCCGTTTTAGTTGCCCAGTACTTC.

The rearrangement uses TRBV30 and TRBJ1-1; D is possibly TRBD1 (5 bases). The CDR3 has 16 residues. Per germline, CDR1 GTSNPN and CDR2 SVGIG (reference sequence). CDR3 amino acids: CARGGWRGESNTEAFF. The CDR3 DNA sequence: TGTGCTCGGGGGGGGTGGCGGGGAGAATCAAACACTGAAGCTTTCTTT. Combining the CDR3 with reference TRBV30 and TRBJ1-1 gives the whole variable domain SQTIHQWPATLVQPVGSPLSLECTVEGTSNPNLYWYRQAAGRGLQLLFYSVGIGQISSEVPQNLSASRPQDRQFILSSKKLLLSDSGFYLCARGGWRGESNTEAFFGQGTRLTVV.

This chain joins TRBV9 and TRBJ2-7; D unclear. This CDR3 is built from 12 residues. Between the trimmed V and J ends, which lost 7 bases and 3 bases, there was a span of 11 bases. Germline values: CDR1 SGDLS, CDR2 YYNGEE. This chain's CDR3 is CASGRLDYEQYF. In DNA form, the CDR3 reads TGTGCCAGCGGTCGGCTTGACTACGAGCAGTACTTC.

The CDR3 is CASSGGGSSDTQYF. In nucleotides, the CDR3 is TGTGCCAGCAGTGGGGGCGGGAGTTCAGATACGCAGTATTTT. This sequence joins TRBV12-3 or TRBV12-4 and TRBJ2-3; maybe TRBD2 (7 bases). This CDR3 has 14 amino acids. V lost 5 bases, J lost 4 bases, and 13 bases lay in between.

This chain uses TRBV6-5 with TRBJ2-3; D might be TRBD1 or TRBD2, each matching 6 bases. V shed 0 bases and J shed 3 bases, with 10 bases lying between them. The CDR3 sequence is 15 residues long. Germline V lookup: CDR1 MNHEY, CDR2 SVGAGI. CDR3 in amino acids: CASSYSGGRTDTQYF. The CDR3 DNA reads TGTGCCAGCAGTTACTCCGGGGGCAGAACAGATACGCAGTATTTT.